This T cell receptor (beta chain) appears in the sequencing data of a study of blood T cell repertoires in COVID-19. TCRdb's table, derived via immunoSEQ multiplex PCR, lists solely in-frame clones and lacks some. The data hold under 450,000 clones, with around 89% observed a single time. Seattle enrolled patients during active infection and tracked them longitudinally. CDR3 length: 17 residues. Germline assignment: CDR1 LGHNA and CDR2 YSLEER. With 2 bases clipped from V and 4 bases from J, the junction kept 10 bases outside the gene matches. The V call is TRBV4-3, the J call TRBJ2-2; TRBD2 agrees at 7 bases. The sample comprised peripheral blood. The TCR originated in a woman aged 40 to 50 with COVID-19, enrolled during active disease. The CDR3 DNA follows: TGCGCCAGCAGCCAACAAGTTCAGCGGGGCCCCACCGGGGAGCTGTTTTTT. This gives the protein CASSQQVQRGPTGELFF.